These 7 T cell receptor beta chains were sequenced from one sample in a study of molecular identifiers for immune sequencing clone quantification. TCRdb called the PCR reads again in MiXCR, with one record for every CDR3 protein. The sample yields under 100,000 distinct CDR3 sequences, 20% to 25% seen once. Sequenced input: naive CD8+ T cells from blood, with Jurkat cell RNA spiked in. The subset was: FACS-sorted CD8+CD4-CCR7+CD45RA+ naive T cells. The receptors come from a human donor in good health. Some libraries in this study had Jurkat cell RNA spiked in.

This clonotype was seen a handful of times. The conserved closing phenylalanine or tryptophan is absent in this CDR3, likely reflecting a read error. The gene calls are TRBV4-3 and TRBJ1-1; 11 positions match TRBD1. This CDR3 contains 16 residues. Germline assignment: CDR1 LGHNA and CDR2 YSLEER. After removal of 6 bases from V and 2 bases from J, the junction contained 8 bases not matched to a gene. Written as DNA, the CDR3 is TGCGCCAGCAGTCCCGGGACAGGGGGGTTAAACACTGAAGCTTTCTCT. It codes for CASSPGTGGLNTEAFS.

The chain carries TRBV20-1 and TRBJ2-7; D is perhaps TRBD2 (6 bases). Deletions cut 6 bases from V and 2 bases from J, with 14 bases between. This CDR3 spans 13 amino acids. Germline loops: CDR1 DFQATT, CDR2 SNEGSKA (reference sequence). CDR3 sequence reads: CSASGGRPYEQYF. The CDR3 DNA reads as TGCAGTGCCTCAGGAGGGAGGCCCTACGAGCAGTACTTC.

In this sample, this clonotype turned up a few times. This chain joins TRBV6-6 and TRBJ1-2; D unclear. Germline CDR1 and CDR2: MNHNY and SVGAGI (reference sequence). V lost 0 bases and J lost 7, with 12 bases in between. This CDR3 contains 14 residues. Written as DNA, the CDR3 is TGTGCCAGCAGTTACTCGTCGGTTTCGGGTGGCTACACCTTC. It is translated as CASSYSSVSGGYTF.

This clonotype has only a few counts. The chain is built from TRBV5-6 and TRBJ1-1; D is ambiguous. The germline CDR1 and CDR2 sequences are SGHDT and YYEEEE. Trimming left V 7 bases short and J 7 bases short, with 11 bases between. The length of the CDR3 is 11 residues. CDR3 DNA: TGTGCCAGCTTCGCGGAGGGTGAAGCTTTCTTT. This sequence encodes CASFAEGEAFF.

Comment on this clonotype: A single base separates this from a much larger clone, so it may be a read error. The gene calls are TRBV12-3 or TRBV12-4 and TRBJ2-2; 7 bases match TRBD1. Losses at the gene ends were 7 bases for V and 6 bases for J; bases not matched to a gene: 11. This CDR3 region has 15 residues. This CDR3 reads CASNPGQLNSGELFF. The CDR3 DNA reads as TGTGCCAGCAACCCGGGACAGCTAAATTCCGGGGAGCTGTTTTTT.

This clonotype was seen repeatedly, ten times or more. The CDR3, as DNA: TGCAGCGTTGAAGTTCCCGGGACCTATGGCTACACCTTC. As protein: CSVEVPGTYGYTF. V is TRBV29-1 and J is TRBJ1-2, with D tentatively TRBD1 (5 bases). Germline V gene lookup returns CDR1 SQVTM and CDR2 ANQGSEA. The CDR3 contains 13 residues. Trimming removed 1 base from V and 4 bases from J, with 10 bases in between.

This clonotype was observed a few times. V gene TRBV16 combines with J gene TRBJ1-4; possible D gene TRBD1, 5 bases. CDR1 is KGHSY, CDR2 FQNENV, per germline. Trimming took 0 bases from V and 7 from J, leaving 9 bases between them. This CDR3 has 14 residues. The DNA for the CDR3 is TGTGCCAGCAGCCAATCAGACAGTAGTGAAAAACTGTTTTTT. Translation gives CASSQSDSSEKLFF.